The clone carrying this T cell receptor (beta chain) has only a few counts. What it binds is not known. TCRbeta library preparation incorporated unique molecular identifiers. In TCRdb, the PCR reads were re-called with MiXCR into one record per CDR3 protein. Of 120,000 to 150,000 distinct CDR3 sequences detected, about 8.8% appear once; the ten largest clones hold over 15%. This sample stems from a study of T-cell reconstitution after alpha-beta-depleted transplantation in children. Study-wide results and caveats: Most T-cell counts and diversity one year after the transplant came from T cells that were newly produced. Expanded graft clones numbering several hundred reportedly gave rise to alpha-beta T cells about two months after transplant. Recipient T cells and thymic progenitors that survived were the source of the high TCRbeta diversity seen at day 60 in some patients.

This CDR3 is 15 amino acids long. V lost 2 bases and J 3 bases, leaving 10 bases between the germline ends. Germline V CDR1 and CDR2: KGHSH, LQKENI. The chain combines TRBV18 with TRBJ2-2; a weak D match, TRBD2 (6 bases). The specimen was PBMCs, mostly from graft donor cells, collected 180 days after TCRalphabeta/CD19-depleted stem cell transplant. This receptor was identified in a female patient aged 2-9 years who had a stem cell transplant for congenital amegakaryocytic thrombocytopenia, so the T cells may come from the graft donor. The CDR3 spells CASSPYGGHTGELFF. As DNA, the CDR3 is TGTGCCAGCTCACCATACGGGGGTCACACCGGGGAGCTGTTTTTT.